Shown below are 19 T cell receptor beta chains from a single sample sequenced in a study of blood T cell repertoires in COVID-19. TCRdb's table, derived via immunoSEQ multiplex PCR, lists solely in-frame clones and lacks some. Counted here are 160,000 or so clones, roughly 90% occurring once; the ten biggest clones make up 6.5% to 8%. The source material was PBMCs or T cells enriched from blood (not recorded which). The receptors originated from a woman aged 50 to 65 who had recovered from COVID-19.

The CDR3 reads CASSQGVGLRTEAFF. The CDR3 DNA sequence: TGTGCCAGCAGTCAAGGGGTGGGGCTCCGCACTGAAGCTTTCTTT. The chain carries TRBV2 and TRBJ1-1; D might be TRBD1 (5 bases). The ends were cut back, 5 bases at V and 4 bases at J, with 17 bases in the middle. The CDR3 is made up of 15 amino acids. The germline V gene has CDR1 SNHLY and CDR2 FYNNEI.

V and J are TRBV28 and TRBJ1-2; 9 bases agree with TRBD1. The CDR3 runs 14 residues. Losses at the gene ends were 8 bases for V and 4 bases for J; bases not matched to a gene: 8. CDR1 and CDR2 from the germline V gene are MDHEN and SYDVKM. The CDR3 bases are TGTGCCAGCGCGGCGACAGGGGGGTTCTATGGCTACACCTTC. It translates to CASAATGGFYGYTF.

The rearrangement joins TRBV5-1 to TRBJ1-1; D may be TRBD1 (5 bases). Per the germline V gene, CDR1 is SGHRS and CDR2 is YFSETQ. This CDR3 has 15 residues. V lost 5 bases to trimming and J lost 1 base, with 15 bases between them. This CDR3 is CASRFRTGQNTEAFF. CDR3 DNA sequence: TGCGCCAGCAGATTTAGAACAGGTCAGAACACTGAAGCTTTCTTT.

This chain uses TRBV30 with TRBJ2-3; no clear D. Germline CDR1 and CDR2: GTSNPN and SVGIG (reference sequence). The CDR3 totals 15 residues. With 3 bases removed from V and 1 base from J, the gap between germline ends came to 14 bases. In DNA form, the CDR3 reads TGTGCCTGGAGCCCCCACACGTTGGGCACAGATACGCAGTATTTT. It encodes CAWSPHTLGTDTQYF.

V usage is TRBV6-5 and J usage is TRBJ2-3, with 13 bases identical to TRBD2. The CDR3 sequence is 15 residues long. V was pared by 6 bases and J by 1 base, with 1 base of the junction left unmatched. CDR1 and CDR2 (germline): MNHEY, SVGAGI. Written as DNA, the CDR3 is TGTGCCAGCAGGACTAGCGGGGGGCGCACAGATACGCAGTATTTT. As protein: CASRTSGGRTDTQYF.

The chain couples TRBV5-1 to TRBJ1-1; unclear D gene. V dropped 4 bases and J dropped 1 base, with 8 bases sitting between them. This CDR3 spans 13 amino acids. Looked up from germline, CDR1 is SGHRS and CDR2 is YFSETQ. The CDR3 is CASSASGNTEAFF. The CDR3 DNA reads TGCGCCAGCAGCGCTTCCGGGAACACTGAAGCTTTCTTT.

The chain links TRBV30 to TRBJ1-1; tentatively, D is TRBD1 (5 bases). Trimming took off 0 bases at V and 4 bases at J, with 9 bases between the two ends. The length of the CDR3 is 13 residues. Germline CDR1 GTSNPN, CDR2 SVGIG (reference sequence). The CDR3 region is CAWSVSGSTEAFF. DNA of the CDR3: TGTGCCTGGAGTGTTTCAGGGTCCACTGAAGCTTTCTTT.

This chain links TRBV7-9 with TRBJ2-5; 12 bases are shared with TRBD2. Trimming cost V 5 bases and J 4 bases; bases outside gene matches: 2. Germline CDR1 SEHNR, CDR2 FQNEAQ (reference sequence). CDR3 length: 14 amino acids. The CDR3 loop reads CASSPGLAGETQYF. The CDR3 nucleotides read TGTGCCAGCAGCCCGGGACTAGCGGGAGAGACCCAGTACTTC. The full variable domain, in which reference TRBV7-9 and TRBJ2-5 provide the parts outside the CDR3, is DTGVSQNPRHKITKRGQNVTFRCDPISEHNRLYWYRQTLGQGPEFLTYFQNEAQLEKSRLLSDRFSAERPKGSFSTLEIQRTEQGDSAMYLCASSPGLAGETQYFGPGTRLLVL.

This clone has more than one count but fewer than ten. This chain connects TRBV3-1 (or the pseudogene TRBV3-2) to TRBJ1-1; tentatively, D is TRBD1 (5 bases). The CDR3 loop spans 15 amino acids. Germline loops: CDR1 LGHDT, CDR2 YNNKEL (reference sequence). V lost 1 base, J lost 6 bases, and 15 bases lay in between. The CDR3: CASSQGRGIAAEAFF. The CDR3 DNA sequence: TGTGCCAGCAGCCAAGGTAGGGGAATCGCGGCTGAAGCTTTCTTT.

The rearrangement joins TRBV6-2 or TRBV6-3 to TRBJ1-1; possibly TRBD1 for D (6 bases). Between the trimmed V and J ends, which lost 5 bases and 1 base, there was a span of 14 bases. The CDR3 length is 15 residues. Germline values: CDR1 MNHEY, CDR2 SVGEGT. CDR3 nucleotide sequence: TGTGCCAGCAGTGCACAGGGCGCTGGGAACACTGAAGCTTTCTTT. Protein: CASSAQGAGNTEAFF.

The CDR3 DNA follows: TGCGCCAGCAGAAGGTGGGAGGGGGACACTGAAGCTTTCTTT. This translates into CASRRWEGDTEAFF. The chain uses TRBV5-1 and TRBJ1-1, with a possible D match to TRBD1 (6 bases). Trimming shortened V by 5 bases and J by 3 bases, and 14 bases separated the two germline ends. The CDR3 is 14 residues long. CDR1 and CDR2 (germline): SGHRS, YFSETQ.

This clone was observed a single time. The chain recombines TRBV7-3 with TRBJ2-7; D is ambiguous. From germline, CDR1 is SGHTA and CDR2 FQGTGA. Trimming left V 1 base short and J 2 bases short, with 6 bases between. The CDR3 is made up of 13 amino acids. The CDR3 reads CASSLNPAYEQYF. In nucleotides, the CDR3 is TGTGCCAGCAGCTTAAATCCCGCCTACGAGCAGTACTTC.

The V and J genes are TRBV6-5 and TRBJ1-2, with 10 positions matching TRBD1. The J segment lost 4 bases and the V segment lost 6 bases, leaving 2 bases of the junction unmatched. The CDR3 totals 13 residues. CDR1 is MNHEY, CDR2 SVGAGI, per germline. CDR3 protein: CASRRDRGYGYTF. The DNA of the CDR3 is TGTGCCAGCAGAAGGGACAGGGGCTATGGCTACACCTTC.

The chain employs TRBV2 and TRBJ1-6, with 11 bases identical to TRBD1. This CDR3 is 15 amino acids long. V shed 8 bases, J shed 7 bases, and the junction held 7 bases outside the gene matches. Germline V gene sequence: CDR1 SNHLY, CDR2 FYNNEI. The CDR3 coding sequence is TGTGCCAGCGTAAGGGACAGGGGGGCAAATTCACCCCTCCACTTT. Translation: CASVRDRGANSPLHF.

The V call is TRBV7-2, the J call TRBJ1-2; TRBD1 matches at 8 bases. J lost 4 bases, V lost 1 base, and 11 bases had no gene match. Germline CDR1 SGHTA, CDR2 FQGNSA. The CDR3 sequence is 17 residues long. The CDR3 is CASSLVASGTGSYGYTF. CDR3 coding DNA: TGTGCCAGCAGCTTAGTGGCTTCCGGGACAGGCTCCTATGGCTACACCTTC.

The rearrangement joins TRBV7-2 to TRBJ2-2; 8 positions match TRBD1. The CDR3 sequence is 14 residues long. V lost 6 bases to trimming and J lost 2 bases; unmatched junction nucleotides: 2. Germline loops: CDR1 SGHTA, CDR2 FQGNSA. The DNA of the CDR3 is TGTGCCAGCAGGACAGGGGCAAACACCGGGGAGCTGTTTTTT. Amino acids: CASRTGANTGELFF.

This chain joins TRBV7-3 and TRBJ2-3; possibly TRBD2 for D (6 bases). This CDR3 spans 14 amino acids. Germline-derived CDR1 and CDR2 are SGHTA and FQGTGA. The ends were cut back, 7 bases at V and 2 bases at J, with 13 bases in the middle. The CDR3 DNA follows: TGTGCCAGCACCCTTGGCGGGACCACAGATACGCAGTATTTT. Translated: CASTLGGTTDTQYF.

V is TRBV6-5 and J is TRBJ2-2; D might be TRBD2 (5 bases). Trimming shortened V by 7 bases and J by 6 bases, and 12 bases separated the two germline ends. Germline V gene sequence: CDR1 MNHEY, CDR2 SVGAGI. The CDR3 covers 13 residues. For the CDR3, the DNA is TGTGCCAGCACCAAAGGGAGCGCCGGGGAGCTGTTTTTT. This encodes CASTKGSAGELFF.

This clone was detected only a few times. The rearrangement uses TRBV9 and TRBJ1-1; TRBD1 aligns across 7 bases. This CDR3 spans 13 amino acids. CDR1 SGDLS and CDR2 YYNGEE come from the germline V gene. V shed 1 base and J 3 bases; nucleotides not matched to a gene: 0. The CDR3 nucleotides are TGTGCCAGCAGCGTACAGGGGGACACTGAAGCTTTCTTT. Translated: CASSVQGDTEAFF.